The sequence of this TCR beta chain was determined in a study of T cell changes during pregnancy in multiple sclerosis. Assay used: immunoSEQ multiplex PCR; TCRdb lists only in-frame clones, some missing. Here the sample spans approximately 97,000 clones, about nine tenths being singletons. This CDR3 has 16 amino acids. Trimming removed 0 bases at V and 9 bases at J, with 17 bases between. Germline V gives CDR1 LGHNA, CDR2 YSLEER. The source material was peripheral blood, sampled after pregnancy. V usage is TRBV4-3 and J usage is TRBJ2-2; D is perhaps TRBD2 (7 bases). This receptor was identified in a female donor in good health, enrolled as a control in a pregnancy study. CDR3 sequence reads: CASSQEPPGGQWELFF. In DNA, the CDR3 is TGCGCCAGCAGCCAAGAGCCCCCCGGGGGGCAATGGGAGCTGTTTTTT.